This T cell receptor beta chain was identified during a study of blood T cells in healthy people across ages. For every donor, a draw yielded 9.5 to 10 milliliters of peripheral blood. CDR3 length equals 13 residues. V was pared by 3 bases and J by 4 bases, with 12 bases between. The germline gives CDR1 DFQATT, CDR2 SNEGSKA (reference sequence). This clonotype was counted only a few times. A J-beta primer mix and a sample-barcoded 5' primer were used in a second PCR of roughly 7 to 12 cycles. TCRdb redid the calling of the 5' RACE reads with MiXCR, one entry per CDR3 protein. The data show roughly 570,000 distinct CDR3 sequences, roughly a quarter seen once.

The rearrangement joins TRBV20-1 to TRBJ1-1, with TRBD1 as a possible D gene (6 bases). The sequenced material came from blood. The sequence derives from an older woman in good health. The CDR3 protein is CSASYRVTTEAFF. The DNA for the CDR3 is TGCAGTGCTAGTTACAGGGTCACCACTGAAGCTTTCTTT.